The present T cell receptor (beta chain) was sequenced within a study of CD8+ T cells in alopecia areata. In each case, RNA was isolated and then reverse transcribed into cDNA as the sequencing template. Libraries were prepared by immunoSEQ multiplex PCR; TCRdb keeps only in-frame clonotypes and omits some of them. The sample contains about 120,000 clones, 47% of which appear only once. V shed 5 bases and J shed 9 bases, with 15 bases lying between them. This CDR3 contains 13 residues. Germline V CDR1 and CDR2: MNHEY, SMNVEV (reference sequence). This clone has more than one count but fewer than ten. The genes are TRBV27 and TRBJ2-3, with a tentative D call TRBD1 (5 bases). Sample: NKG2D-low CD8+ T cells sorted from blood. This sequence originates from a human donor with alopecia areata. Here the CDR3 reads CASSVSPGITQYF. CDR3 DNA: TGTGCCAGCAGTGTTTCCCCAGGGATAACGCAGTATTTT.